A selection of T cell receptor beta chains follows, all from one sample in a study of CD4 T cells in relation to SARS-CoV-2 and coronaviruses. TCRdb's table, derived via immunoSEQ multiplex PCR, lists solely in-frame clones and lacks some. This sample has some 60,000 clones, with approximately 90% found just once. The sequencing input was naive CD4+ T cells from PBMCs. The origin of the receptors is an adult with COVID-19. CDR3s include the opening cysteine and the closing phenylalanine or tryptophan. The order of the fields is CDR3 protein, CDR3 DNA, D gene, V gene, J gene, clone size. D genes are given only for firm matches. Size is stated for part of the rows, as once, few or many counts, or as a class when the clone is expanded.

cdr3_aa: CASSLLRDKRLFF; cdr3_nt: TGTGCCAGCAGTTTGCTCCGGGACAAAAGACTGTTCTTC; d_call: -; v_call: TRBV27; j_call: TRBJ2-1; clone_size: once
cdr3_aa: CASAGYTYEQYF; cdr3_nt: TGTGCCAGCGCAGGTTATACCTACGAGCAGTACTTC; d_call: -; v_call: TRBV28; j_call: TRBJ2-7; clone_size: -
cdr3_aa: CSVRGTSLNTGELFF; cdr3_nt: TGCAGCGTAAGAGGGACTAGCCTGAACACCGGGGAGCTGTTTTTT; d_call: TRBD2; v_call: TRBV29-1; j_call: TRBJ2-2; clone_size: -
cdr3_aa: CASSIVFVGSGDTQYF; cdr3_nt: TGTGCCAGTAGTATAGTTTTCGTGGGCTCAGGGGATACGCAGTATTTT; d_call: -; v_call: TRBV19; j_call: TRBJ2-3; clone_size: -
cdr3_aa: CASSQTDTEAFF; cdr3_nt: TGTGCCAGCAGCCAGACAGACACTGAAGCTTTCTTT; d_call: -; v_call: TRBV6-5; j_call: TRBJ1-1; clone_size: once
cdr3_aa: CASSLGTQMEGSTDTQYF; cdr3_nt: TGTGCCAGCAGCTTGGGCACTCAGATGGAGGGTAGTACAGATACGCAGTATTTT; d_call: -; v_call: TRBV5-8; j_call: TRBJ2-3; clone_size: -
cdr3_aa: CASSLPTVYSGANVLTF; cdr3_nt: TGTGCCAGCAGCTTGCCGACAGTTTACTCTGGGGCCAACGTCCTGACTTTC; d_call: -; v_call: TRBV11-2; j_call: TRBJ2-6; clone_size: -
cdr3_aa: CASSLAAGGPYNEQFF; cdr3_nt: TGTGCCAGCAGTCTAGCAGCGGGAGGCCCCTACAATGAGCAGTTCTTC; d_call: TRBD2; v_call: TRBV28; j_call: TRBJ2-1; clone_size: -
cdr3_aa: CASSEALAGNNEQFF; cdr3_nt: TGTGCCAGCAGTGAAGCCCTAGCGGGAAACAATGAGCAGTTCTTC; d_call: TRBD2; v_call: TRBV2; j_call: TRBJ2-1; clone_size: -
cdr3_aa: CASSLIVGRGIGEQFF; cdr3_nt: TGCGCCAGCAGCTTGATTGTCGGGAGGGGAATTGGTGAGCAGTTCTTC; d_call: TRBD2; v_call: TRBV5-1; j_call: TRBJ2-1; clone_size: -
cdr3_aa: CASSASSGNYEQYF; cdr3_nt: TGCGCCAGCAGCGCGTCTAGCGGCAACTACGAGCAGTACTTC; d_call: TRBD2; v_call: TRBV5-1; j_call: TRBJ2-7; clone_size: -
cdr3_aa: CATSGGGFSGEQFF; cdr3_nt: TGTGCCACCAGTGGGGGAGGGTTTTCGGGTGAGCAGTTCTTC; d_call: TRBD2; v_call: TRBV24-1; j_call: TRBJ2-1; clone_size: -
cdr3_aa: CASSSAPGGKNTEAFF; cdr3_nt: TGCGCCAGCAGCTCGGCGCCAGGGGGGAAGAACACTGAAGCTTTCTTT; d_call: TRBD1; v_call: TRBV5-1; j_call: TRBJ1-1; clone_size: -
cdr3_aa: CSVARLAGASGANVLTF; cdr3_nt: TGCAGCGTTGCCCGACTAGCGGGAGCGTCTGGGGCCAACGTCCTGACTTTC; d_call: TRBD2; v_call: TRBV29-1; j_call: TRBJ2-6; clone_size: -
cdr3_aa: CASSFGTGGVGGETQYF; cdr3_nt: TGTGCCAGCAGCTTCGGGACAGGAGGTGTGGGGGGGGAGACCCAGTACTTC; d_call: -; v_call: TRBV9; j_call: TRBJ2-5; clone_size: -
cdr3_aa: CASSLDPSTSTDTQYF; cdr3_nt: TGCGCCAGCAGCTTGGACCCCAGTACTAGCACAGATACGCAGTATTTT; d_call: -; v_call: TRBV5-1; j_call: TRBJ2-3; clone_size: -
cdr3_aa: CASSKSGSSDTQYF; cdr3_nt: TGTGCCAGCAGTAAAAGCGGGAGCTCAGATACGCAGTATTTT; d_call: TRBD2; v_call: TRBV6-2/TRBV6-3; j_call: TRBJ2-3; clone_size: -
cdr3_aa: CASSLEAGLAGETQYF; cdr3_nt: TGTGCCAGCAGCTTAGAAGCTGGACTAGCTGGGGAGACCCAGTACTTC; d_call: TRBD2; v_call: TRBV7-8; j_call: TRBJ2-5; clone_size: once
cdr3_aa: CASSPIQSKVLSLFF; cdr3_nt: TGTGCCAGCTCACCAATACAATCAAAGGTTTTGAGTCTGTTCTTC; d_call: -; v_call: TRBV18; j_call: TRBJ2-1; clone_size: -